Presented here are 8 T cell receptor beta chains from one specimen sequenced in a study of identical twins. TCRdb analysed the 5' RACE reads with MiXCR anew, one entry per CDR3 protein. This sample carries 270,000 or so distinct CDR3 sequences, roughly 8.7% of them seen once, and the ten largest clones take about 3%. These data are also associated with another study on yellow fever vaccine responses in identical twins.

Sequenced sample: CD8+ T cells sorted from blood. These receptors were taken from a woman between 18 and 29 years old in good health.

There are a few counts of this clonotype. The V gene is TRBV7-9, the J gene TRBJ2-1; 10 nucleotides match TRBD2. Per germline, CDR1 SEHNR and CDR2 FQNEAQ (reference sequence). V was pared by 1 base and J by 9 bases, with 6 bases of the junction left unmatched. CDR3 length equals 15 residues. This CDR3 reads CASSLGAGGPVEQFF. For the CDR3, the DNA is TGTGCCAGCAGCTTAGGAGCGGGGGGGCCAGTTGAGCAGTTCTTC.

This clonotype was picked up a small number of times. Germline is not matched at one junction end, which may reflect a read error. This chain links TRBV7-7 with TRBJ2-5, with D perhaps being TRBD1 or TRBD2 (6 bases each). The CDR3 runs 18 residues. CDR1 and CDR2 from the germline V gene are SSHAT and FNYEAQ (reference sequence). For the CDR3, the DNA is TGTGCTAGCAGCTTCTTCCGCCCCAAAGGACGGGGGCGAGAGACCCAGTACTTC. As protein: CASSFFRPKGRGRETQYF.

This sequence joins TRBV11-2 and TRBJ2-7; no clear D. Trimming shortened V by 0 bases and J by 3 bases, and 9 bases separated the two germline ends. The CDR3 sequence is 14 residues long. Germline CDR1 SGHAT, CDR2 FQNNGV. CDR3: CASSLDVGFYEQYF. The CDR3 region has the DNA TGTGCCAGCAGCTTAGATGTGGGGTTCTACGAGCAGTACTTC.

This clonotype was seen at least ten times. This chain connects TRBV7-4 to TRBJ2-7, with 9 bases lining up with TRBD2. Unmatched junction bases numbered 8, after V lost 0 bases and J lost 5 bases. Germline V lookup: CDR1 SGHVT, CDR2 SQSDAQ. The CDR3 extends over 16 amino acids. The CDR3 loop is CASSLALPSGNHEQYF. The CDR3 bases are TGTGCCAGCAGCTTAGCGCTACCTAGCGGGAATCACGAGCAGTACTTC.

This chain links TRBV7-2 with TRBJ2-3, with 9 bases lining up with TRBD2. Germline CDR1 is SGHTA and CDR2 is FQGNSA. CDR3 length: 16 residues. V was clipped by 3 bases and J by 1 base; unmatched bases: 5. The CDR3 DNA follows: TGTGCCAGCAGCTTGCCGGGACTAGCCGGCACAGATACGCAGTATTTT. Its protein is CASSLPGLAGTDTQYF.

This clonotype was picked up a small number of times. The chain recombines TRBV7-9 with TRBJ2-3, with 9 bases identical to TRBD1. Germline lookup yields CDR1 SEHNR and CDR2 FQNEAQ (reference sequence). Trimming cost V 0 bases and J 5 bases; bases outside gene matches: 3. CDR3 size: 15 residues. CDR3 region: CASSLADRGKDTQYF. CDR3 bases: TGTGCCAGCAGCTTAGCTGACAGGGGGAAAGATACGCAGTATTTT.

This clonotype was seen more than once but under ten times. The chain combines TRBV2 with TRBJ2-3, with TRBD2 identical over 13 bases. The junction had 8 bases not matched to a gene; V was cut back by 6 bases and J by 5 bases. Germline V gives CDR1 SNHLY, CDR2 FYNNEI. The CDR3 spans 16 residues. The CDR3 loop is CASRATGLAGIDTQYF. CDR3 bases: TGTGCCAGCAGGGCTACGGGACTAGCGGGAATAGATACGCAGTATTTT.

This clonotype was seen at least ten times. The chain couples TRBV5-1 to TRBJ2-7, with TRBD2 matching over 8 bases. This CDR3 contains 15 residues. CDR1 and CDR2 from the germline V gene are SGHRS and YFSETQ. Trimming took 4 bases from V and 5 from J; bases not matched to a gene: 11. CDR3 nucleotide sequence: TGCGCCAGCAGCGTACCGGGACTAGATAGCGACGAGCAGTACTTC. Translating it yields CASSVPGLDSDEQYF.